This T cell receptor (beta chain) is drawn from a study of spatial heterogeneity in lung cancer (dated by TCRdb to about 2019). For the study in its entirety: The donors were 65 to 85 patients from the lung TRACERx cohort who had early-stage, untreated non-small cell lung cancer. Beta-chain transcripts were consistently detected in greater numbers than alpha-chain transcripts, which likely reflected higher beta-chain transcript abundance. In the raw uncorrected reads, each unique combination of TCR and UMI appeared more than ten times on average. Nonsynonymous mutation counts, determined by whole-exome sequencing of tumor tissue, were related to features of the TCR repertoire. Both alpha and beta chains were TCR-sequenced in 220 or so tumor regions, about 64 matched nontumor lung samples and roughly 54 PBMC samples obtained at surgery. Follow-up PBMC samples were sequenced whenever available, with a median time to follow-up of around two years after resection. The study quantitatively compared TCR alpha and beta repertoires across multiple tumor regions, matched nontumor lung and blood in non-small cell lung cancer. Broad study findings and their caveats: Only roughly 13 patients were included in the comparisons of baseline and follow-up blood repertoires. Additional single-cell paired TCR alpha and beta sequencing was considered necessary to confirm, at a functional level, the hypothesis that regional TCRs recognize regional mutations. Ubiquitous expanded tumor TCRs were detected in blood more often at tumor resection than at routine follow-up.

CDR1 and CDR2 are read off the germline V gene as SQVTM and ANQGSEA. Ends trimmed: V by 6 bases, J by 5 bases; bases unmatched to a gene: 14. Counted from cysteine to phenylalanine, this CDR3 has 17 amino acids. Just the 51-base CDR3 DNA is kept, in frame starting at base 1. In light of the paper, this sample's time point label describes: blood at routine non-recurrence follow-up after resection. TCR sequencing used whole RNA extracted from tumor and nontumor lung tissue, or from cryopreserved PBMC samples, without cell sorting. Only patients with enough RNA available from two or more tumor regions were chosen for TCR sequencing. This clonotype was found a few times. The clone's antigen remains unknown. One base away there is no much larger clone; base qualities are not given. This beta chain was picked up by a library intended for alpha chains and is off target, so its count carries little meaning.

Receptor libraries were prepared by 5' RACE. The instrument was a NextSeq 500. The TCR library protocol attached a unique molecular identifier to each TCR cDNA molecule to allow correction of PCR and sequencing errors. The paper's processing steps were these. TCR identification, UMI-based error correction and CDR3 extraction were all carried out with Decombinator tools. Expanded TCRs were defined as those above a frequency of 2 per 1,000, corresponding to the top 1% of the tumor frequency distribution. Each repertoire was subsampled 100 times to 5,000 TCRs, after which Renyi diversity was computed with the R vegan package. To build CDR3 similarity networks, amino acid triplet string-kernel similarity was used, and CDR3s were connected when their pairwise similarity was above 0.82. The public reads were run again by TCRdb, first through fastp at Q25 and then through MiXCR, and only productive beta chains were kept. A single entry per CDR3 protein holds the most common genes and DNA from its merged rows. The V and J calls here are based on TCRdb, not the publication. The sample table holds 2,400 or so distinct CDR3 sequences, of which 25% to 30% were seen once. The leading ten clones occupy roughly a quarter of the sample.

The sequences come from PBMCs, collected at follow-up. The receptor chain draws on TRBV29-1 and TRBJ2-1; 12 central nucleotides agree with TRBD2. This TCR derives from a male donor with early-stage non-small cell lung cancer. The nucleotide sequence reads as follows: TGCAGCGTCCAAAGGAGGACTAGCGGGACGGAACACAATGAGCAGTTCTTC. It is translated as CSVQRRTSGTEHNEQFF.